These 31 T cell receptor beta chains were all obtained from the same sample, sequenced in a study of blood T cells in healthy people across ages. Using a J-beta primer mix together with a sample-barcoded 5' primer, a second PCR was run for roughly 6 to 12 cycles. TCRdb reprocessed the 5' RACE reads with MiXCR, giving one entry per CDR3 protein. Among hundreds of thousands of distinct CDR3 sequences, about 53% were seen once, and the ten largest hold about 38%. Sequencing input: blood. The receptors here all came from a man at least 80 years old in good health.

This clonotype was recorded only once. The chain combines TRBV24-1 with TRBJ2-7, with 9 nucleotides matching TRBD2. This CDR3 is 14 amino acids long. The V gene end was trimmed by 9 bases and the J gene end by 3 bases; junction bases not matched to a gene: 8. The V gene's germline CDR1 is KGHDR and CDR2 SFDVKD. The CDR3 nucleotides are TGTGCCACCGGCGAGACTAGCGGCCTCTACGAGCAGTACTTC. It is translated as CATGETSGLYEQYF.

This sequence joins TRBV15 and TRBJ2-1; D is unclear. The V and J ends lost 1 base and 4 bases respectively, with 8 bases between them. Germline V lookup: CDR1 LNHNV, CDR2 YYDKDF (reference sequence). CDR3 length equals 14 residues. The CDR3 here is CATSRGSGYNEQFF. CDR3 DNA sequence: TGTGCCACCAGCAGAGGGTCCGGTTACAATGAGCAGTTCTTC.

The V call is TRBV5-1, the J call TRBJ1-5, with D unclear. The CDR3 contains 14 residues. V shed 0 bases and J shed 3 bases, with 7 bases lying between them. Germline lookup yields CDR1 SGHRS and CDR2 YFSETQ. CDR3 region: CASSLEGFNQPQHF. The CDR3 coding sequence is TGCGCCAGCAGCTTGGAAGGTTTCAATCAGCCCCAGCATTTT. Together with reference TRBV5-1 and TRBJ1-5, the CDR3 gives the full variable domain: KAGVTQTPRYLIKTRGQQVTLSCSPISGHRSVSWYQQTPGQGLQFLFEYFSETQRNKGNFPGRFSGRQFSNSRSEMNVSTLELGDSALYLCASSLEGFNQPQHFGDGTRLSIL.

This clonotype was counted between two and nine times. The genes are TRBV20-1 and TRBJ2-7, with 8 bases matching TRBD2. With V trimmed by 1 base and J by 4 bases, 6 bases remained unmatched. This CDR3 spans 14 amino acids. Germline-derived CDR1 and CDR2 are DFQATT and SNEGSKA (reference sequence). CDR3 nucleotides: TGCAGTGCTAGAGGGGTGACTAGCGCGTACGAGCAGTACTTC. Protein product: CSARGVTSAYEQYF.

V is TRBV5-1 and J is TRBJ2-7, with D possibly matching TRBD1 (6 bases). This CDR3 is 13 amino acids long. Germline lookup yields CDR1 SGHRS and CDR2 YFSETQ. The ends were cut back, 0 bases at V and 6 bases at J, with 10 bases in the middle. The CDR3 DNA is TGCGCCAGCAGCTTGGCCTCAGGGGTCGAGCAGTACTTC. Translating it yields CASSLASGVEQYF. The entire variable domain, with the rest obtained from reference TRBV5-1 and TRBJ2-7, is as follows: KAGVTQTPRYLIKTRGQQVTLSCSPISGHRSVSWYQQTPGQGLQFLFEYFSETQRNKGNFPGRFSGRQFSNSRSEMNVSTLELGDSALYLCASSLASGVEQYFGPGTRLTVT.

The genes are TRBV20-1 and TRBJ2-5; TRBD2 matches at 7 bases. Germline CDR1 is DFQATT and CDR2 is SNEGSKA (reference sequence). After removal of 6 bases from V and 5 bases from J, the junction contained 9 bases not matched to a gene. The CDR3 consists of 13 residues. The CDR3: CSASGRAGETQYF. The CDR3 DNA sequence: TGCAGTGCAAGTGGGAGGGCTGGGGAGACCCAGTACTTC.

This clonotype was detected a few times. The chain combines TRBV9 with TRBJ2-7; D unclear. This CDR3 spans 13 amino acids. Deletions cut 5 bases from V and 5 bases from J, with 14 bases between. CDR1 and CDR2 from the germline V gene are SGDLS and YYNGEE. In DNA form, the CDR3 reads TGTGCCAGCAGTGACCAGGCCGGCAACGAGCAGTACTTC. Its translation: CASSDQAGNEQYF.

The CDR3 DNA follows: TGTGCCAGCAGAGCAGGGGCTGAAAAACTGTTTTTT. Translating it yields CASRAGAEKLFF. The chain combines TRBV25-1 with TRBJ1-4, with D tentatively TRBD1 (6 bases). V was clipped by 6 bases and J by 7 bases, with 9 bases between them. The CDR3 runs 12 residues. Germline CDR1 and CDR2: MGHDK and SYGVNS.

This chain uses TRBV6-5 with TRBJ2-1; D may match TRBD1 or TRBD2 (8 bases each). Trimming cost V 2 bases and J 8 bases, with 19 bases left between them. This CDR3 is built from 16 residues. Per the germline V gene, CDR1 is MNHEY and CDR2 is SVGAGI. Here the CDR3 DNA reads TGTGCCAGCAGTTACGGGCCTTTAGCGGGACAGGATGAGCAGTTCTTC. This translates into CASSYGPLAGQDEQFF.

Concerning this clonotype itself: A much larger clone lies a single base off, so this may be a read error. The CDR3, as DNA: TGTGTCAGCAGCTTAACGCCCAACACCGGGGAGCTGTTTTTT. It is translated as CVSSLTPNTGELFF. The gene calls are TRBV7-3 and TRBJ2-2; D ambiguous. This CDR3 is built from 14 residues. Per the germline V gene, CDR1 is SGHTA and CDR2 is FQGTGA.

On this clonotype: At one end the junction does not follow the germline gene, possibly because of a read error. V gene TRBV28 combines with J gene TRBJ2-1; no clear D. The CDR3 extends over 12 amino acids. Germline lookup yields CDR1 MDHEN and CDR2 SYDVKM. Here the CDR3 reads CAGSLLVNEQFF. The CDR3 DNA follows: TGTGCCGGCAGTTTATTGGTGAATGAGCAGTTCTTC.

In its sample, this clonotype was seen a few times. The chain carries TRBV6-1 and TRBJ1-2; D ambiguous. Germline V gene sequence: CDR1 MNHNS, CDR2 SASEGT. The CDR3 covers 14 residues. V dropped 7 bases and J dropped 2 bases, with 14 bases sitting between them. DNA of the CDR3: TGTGCCAGCACGGAGGGCCCACGGAACTATGGCTACACCTTC. It translates to CASTEGPRNYGYTF.

This chain joins TRBV7-2 and TRBJ2-7, with D perhaps assigned TRBD1 or TRBD2 (6 bases each). V shed 4 bases and J shed 6 bases, with 16 bases lying between them. CDR3 size: 14 residues. The V gene's germline CDR1 is SGHTA and CDR2 FQGNSA. CDR3 loop: CASSSTSTGIEQYF. Here the CDR3 DNA reads TGTGCCAGCAGCTCGACTAGTACAGGGATCGAGCAGTACTTC.

The chain has TRBV7-9 and TRBJ2-3; TRBD2 matches 13 bases. Germline CDR1 and CDR2: SEHNR and FQNEAQ (reference sequence). The CDR3 totals 14 residues. V lost 5 bases, J lost 14 bases, and 10 bases stayed unmatched. CDR3 loop: CASSTGTSGDRAYF. CDR3 nucleotides: TGTGCCAGCAGCACCGGGACTAGCGGGGATCGGGCGTATTTT.

The V gene is TRBV9, the J gene TRBJ2-7, with a possible D match to TRBD1 (6 bases). The V end lost 1 base, the J end lost 6 bases, and 14 bases lay between the germline ends. This CDR3 is built from 14 residues. Germline CDR1 is SGDLS and CDR2 is YYNGEE. DNA of the CDR3: TGTGCCAGCAGCGTATTGGGGGCCCAGGGCGAGCAGTACTTC. It codes for CASSVLGAQGEQYF.

V and J are TRBV20-1 and TRBJ2-5; no definite D call. Trimming removed 1 base at V and 4 bases at J, with 16 bases between. This CDR3 region has 15 residues. Germline V gene sequence: CDR1 DFQATT, CDR2 SNEGSKA (reference sequence). This CDR3 is CSARVSIDRPETQYF. The CDR3 DNA follows: TGCAGTGCTAGAGTCTCGATCGATCGTCCAGAGACCCAGTACTTC.

The gene calls are TRBV7-2 and TRBJ1-1; the D gene is possibly TRBD1 (5 bases). The ends were cut back, 3 bases at V and 0 bases at J, with 14 bases in the middle. The CDR3 is made up of 16 amino acids. The germline CDR1 and CDR2 sequences are SGHTA and FQGNSA. DNA of the CDR3: TGTGCCAGCAGCTTCCCCCTGGGGGGTGTGAACACTGAAGCTTTCTTT. Translating it yields CASSFPLGGVNTEAFF.

The J gene is TRBJ2-4, the V gene TRBV20-1; D perhaps matches TRBD2 (6 bases). TRBJ2-7 matches the DNA end more closely, so the J call is doubtful. Germline assignment: CDR1 DFQATT and CDR2 SNEGSKA (reference sequence). CDR3 size: 13 residues. CDR3: CSAKAGLPYEQYF. Written as DNA, the CDR3 is TGCAGTGCTAAGGCGGGGCTACCCTACGAGCAGTACTTC.

The chain combines TRBV13 with TRBJ2-1; TRBD2 aligns across 11 bases. The CDR3 totals 17 residues. CDR1 PRHDT and CDR2 FYEKMQ come from the germline V gene (reference sequence). Trimming cost V 0 bases and J 3 bases; bases outside gene matches: 4. This CDR3 reads CASSLGTSGKGYNEQFF. The CDR3 nucleotides read TGTGCCAGCAGCTTAGGGACTAGCGGGAAGGGCTACAATGAGCAGTTCTTC.

This clonotype was recorded once. This chain joins TRBV7-2 and TRBJ2-2; D remains ambiguous. The V and J ends lost 3 bases and 0 bases respectively, with 8 bases between them. CDR3 length equals 15 residues. CDR1 and CDR2 from the germline V gene are SGHTA and FQGNSA. The CDR3 region is CASSFKKPNTGELFF. The DNA for the CDR3 is TGTGCCAGCAGCTTTAAAAAGCCGAACACCGGGGAGCTGTTTTTT.

V usage is TRBV9 and J usage is TRBJ2-7, with 7 bases identical to TRBD2. Trimming at V came to 3 bases and at J to 2 bases, leaving 5 bases not matched to a gene. Germline assignment: CDR1 SGDLS and CDR2 YYNGEE. This CDR3 is 14 amino acids long. The chain's CDR3 is CASSEGGTPYEQYF. The CDR3 bases are TGTGCCAGCAGCGAGGGAGGGACCCCCTACGAGCAGTACTTC.

This clonotype was detected a few times. The genes are TRBV12-3 or TRBV12-4 and TRBJ2-1, with unresolved D. The CDR3 totals 14 residues. The ends were cut back, 3 bases at V and 2 bases at J, with 8 bases in the middle. CDR3 loop: CASSFPSTYNEQFF. CDR3 in DNA: TGTGCCAGCAGTTTCCCCTCCACCTACAATGAGCAGTTCTTC.

This chain joins TRBV3-1 and TRBJ1-6; D unresolved. The V end was cut by 4 bases, the J end by 8 bases, with 9 bases between. Germline CDR1 is LGHDT and CDR2 is YNNKEL (reference sequence). This CDR3 has 13 residues. CDR3 DNA: TGTGCCAGCAGCCTAGAAGGAGATTCACCCCTCCACTTT. Its protein product is CASSLEGDSPLHF.

V usage is TRBV20-1 and J usage is TRBJ1-4; D remains ambiguous. V shed 4 bases and J shed 0 bases, with 6 bases lying between them. CDR1 DFQATT and CDR2 SNEGSKA come from the germline V gene (reference sequence). The CDR3 is made up of 13 amino acids. The DNA for the CDR3 is TGCAGTGCTACGGCAACAACTAATGAAAAACTGTTTTTT. Its protein is CSATATTNEKLFF.

Comments on this clonotype: The junction differs from germline at one of its ends, possibly a read error. V is TRBV18 and J is TRBJ2-3, with D perhaps matching TRBD2 (5 bases). The length of the CDR3 is 16 residues. Germline CDR1 and CDR2: KGHSH and LQKENI. The chain's CDR3 is CASSPSILESTNTQYF. The CDR3 DNA follows: TGTGCCAGCTCACCGTCGATACTAGAAAGCACAAATACGCAGTATTTT.

This clonotype was observed a handful of times. The chain joins TRBV12-3 or TRBV12-4 to TRBJ1-2, with a tentative D call TRBD1 (6 bases). The CDR3 runs 15 residues. Trimming took 6 bases from V and 3 from J, leaving 17 bases between them. The chain's CDR3 is CASRSTGTGDYGYTF. For the CDR3, the DNA is TGTGCCAGCAGGTCTACAGGGACCGGAGACTATGGCTACACCTTC.

This clonotype was seen a handful of times. The chain combines TRBV4-2 with TRBJ2-1; 7 bases are shared with TRBD2. After removal of 4 bases from V and 5 bases from J, the junction contained 8 bases not matched to a gene. Germline CDR1 LGHNA, CDR2 YNFKEQ. The CDR3 covers 15 residues. The CDR3 loop is CASSPTQRGDNEQFF. Here the CDR3 DNA reads TGTGCCAGCAGCCCAACCCAACGGGGGGACAATGAGCAGTTCTTC.

V usage is TRBV18 and J usage is TRBJ2-3; D possibly corresponds to TRBD1 (6 bases). The CDR3 is 17 residues long. The V gene lost 1 base and the J gene lost 4 bases, with 18 bases spanning the gap. Germline V gene sequence: CDR1 KGHSH, CDR2 LQKENI. The CDR3 spells CASSPLGSGATADTQYF. In DNA form, the CDR3 reads TGTGCCAGCTCACCACTAGGGTCAGGGGCTACTGCAGATACGCAGTATTTT.

The rearrangement uses TRBV7-3 and TRBJ2-1; unclear D gene. Trimming took off 5 bases at V and 15 bases at J, with 17 bases between the two ends. CDR1 SGHTA and CDR2 FQGTGA come from the germline V gene. The CDR3 covers 12 residues. CDR3 residues: CASSPGPTSLFF. The CDR3 nucleotides are TGTGCCAGCAGCCCCGGGCCGACGAGCTTGTTCTTC.

About this clonotype: At one boundary the junction diverges from the germline segment, which might be a read error. The rearrangement links TRBV15 to TRBJ2-7; 8 positions agree with TRBD1. CDR1 LNHNV and CDR2 YYDKDF come from the germline V gene (reference sequence). This CDR3 is built from 15 residues. Here the CDR3 reads CASRALGQGAIEQYF. In nucleotides, the CDR3 is TGTGCCTCCAGAGCGTTGGGCCAGGGGGCTATCGAGCAGTACTTC.

The chain joins TRBV6-5 to TRBJ2-3, with D unclear. Germline loops: CDR1 MNHEY, CDR2 SVGAGI. The CDR3 has 14 residues. V was trimmed by 4 bases and J by 14 bases, leaving 22 bases between them. The CDR3: CASSSPRTHRYAYF. CDR3 sequence (DNA): TGTGCCAGCAGTTCTCCTAGGACGCACAGATACGCGTATTTT.